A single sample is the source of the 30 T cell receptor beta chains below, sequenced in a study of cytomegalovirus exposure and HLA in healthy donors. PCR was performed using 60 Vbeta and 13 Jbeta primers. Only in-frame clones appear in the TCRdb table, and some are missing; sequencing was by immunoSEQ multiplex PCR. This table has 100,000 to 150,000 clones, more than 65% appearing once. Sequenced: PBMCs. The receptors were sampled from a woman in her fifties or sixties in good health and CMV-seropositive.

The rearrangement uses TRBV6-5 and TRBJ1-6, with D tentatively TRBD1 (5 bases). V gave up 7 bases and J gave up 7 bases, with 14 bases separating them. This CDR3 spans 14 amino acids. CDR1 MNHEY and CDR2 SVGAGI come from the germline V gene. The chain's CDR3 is CASIPRGGNSPLHF. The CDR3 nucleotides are TGTGCCAGCATCCCGCGGGGCGGAAATTCACCCCTCCACTTT.

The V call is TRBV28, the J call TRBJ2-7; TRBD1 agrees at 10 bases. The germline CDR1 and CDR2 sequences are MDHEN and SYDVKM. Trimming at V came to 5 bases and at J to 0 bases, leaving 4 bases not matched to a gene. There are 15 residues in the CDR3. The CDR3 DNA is TGTGCCAGCAGTCATAGGACAGGGGGCTCCTACGAGCAGTACTTC. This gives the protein CASSHRTGGSYEQYF.

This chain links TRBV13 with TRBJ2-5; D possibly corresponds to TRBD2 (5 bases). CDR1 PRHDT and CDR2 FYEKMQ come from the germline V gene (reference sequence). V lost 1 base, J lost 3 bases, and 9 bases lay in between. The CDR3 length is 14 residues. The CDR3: CASSLDGVEETQYF. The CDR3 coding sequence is TGTGCCAGCAGCTTAGACGGGGTGGAAGAGACCCAGTACTTC.

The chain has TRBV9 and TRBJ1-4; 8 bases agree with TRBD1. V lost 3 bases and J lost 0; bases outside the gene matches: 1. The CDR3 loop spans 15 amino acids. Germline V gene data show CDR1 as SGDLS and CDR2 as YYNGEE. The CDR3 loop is CASSEGQATNEKLFF. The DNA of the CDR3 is TGTGCCAGCAGCGAGGGACAGGCAACTAATGAAAAACTGTTTTTT.

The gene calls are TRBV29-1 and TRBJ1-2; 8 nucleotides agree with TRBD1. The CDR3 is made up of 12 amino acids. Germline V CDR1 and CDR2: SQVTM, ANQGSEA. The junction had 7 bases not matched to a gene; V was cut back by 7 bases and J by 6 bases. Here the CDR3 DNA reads TGCAGCGCCATCCAGGGGGCGGATGGCTACACCTTC. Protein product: CSAIQGADGYTF. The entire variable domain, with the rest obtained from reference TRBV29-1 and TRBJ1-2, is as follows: SAVISQKPSRDICQRGTSLTIQCQVDSQVTMMFWYRQQPGQSLTLIATANQGSEATYESGFVIDKFPISRPNLTFSTLTVSNMSPEDSSIYLCSAIQGADGYTFGSGTRLTVV.

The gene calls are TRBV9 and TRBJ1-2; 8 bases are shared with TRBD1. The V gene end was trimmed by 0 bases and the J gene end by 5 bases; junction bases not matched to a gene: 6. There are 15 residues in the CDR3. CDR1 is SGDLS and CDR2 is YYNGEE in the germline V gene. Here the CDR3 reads CASSVGQGARYGYTF. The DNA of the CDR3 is TGTGCCAGCAGCGTAGGTCAGGGGGCGAGGTATGGCTACACCTTC.

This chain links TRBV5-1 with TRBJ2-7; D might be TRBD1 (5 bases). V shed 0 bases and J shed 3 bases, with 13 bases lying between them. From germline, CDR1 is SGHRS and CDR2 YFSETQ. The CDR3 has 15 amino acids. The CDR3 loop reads CASSLADRRGYEQYF. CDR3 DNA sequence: TGCGCCAGCAGCTTGGCCGACAGAAGAGGCTACGAGCAGTACTTC.

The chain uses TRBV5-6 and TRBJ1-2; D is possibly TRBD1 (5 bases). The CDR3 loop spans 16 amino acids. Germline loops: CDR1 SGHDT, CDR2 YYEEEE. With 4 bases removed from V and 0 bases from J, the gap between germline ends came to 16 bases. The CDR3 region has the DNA TGTGCCAGCAGCCGAGCGGGGGGTCCTACTAACTATGGCTACACCTTC. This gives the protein CASSRAGGPTNYGYTF.

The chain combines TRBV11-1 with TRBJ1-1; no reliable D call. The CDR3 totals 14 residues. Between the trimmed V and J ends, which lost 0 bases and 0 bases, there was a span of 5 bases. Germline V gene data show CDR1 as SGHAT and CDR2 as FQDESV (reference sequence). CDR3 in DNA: TGTGCCAGCAGCTTAGCAGCTTTGAACACTGAAGCTTTCTTT. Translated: CASSLAALNTEAFF.

CDR3 amino acids: CASSPGQGTRSRFF. The CDR3 DNA reads TGTGCCAGCAGCCCGGGACAGGGAACTCGGTCTCGGTTTTTT. The rearrangement uses TRBV7-6 and TRBJ1-4; 9 bases fit TRBD1. V dropped 5 bases and J dropped 16; count of bases not matched to a gene: 14. CDR3 length equals 14 residues. The germline V gene has CDR1 SGHVS and CDR2 FNYEAQ.

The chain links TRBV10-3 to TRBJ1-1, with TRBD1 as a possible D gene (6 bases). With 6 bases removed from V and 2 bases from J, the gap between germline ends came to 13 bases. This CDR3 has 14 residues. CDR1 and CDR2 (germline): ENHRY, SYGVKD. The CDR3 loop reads CAISLRGGNTEAFF. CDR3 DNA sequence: TGTGCCATCAGCCTAAGGGGGGGTAACACTGAAGCTTTCTTT.

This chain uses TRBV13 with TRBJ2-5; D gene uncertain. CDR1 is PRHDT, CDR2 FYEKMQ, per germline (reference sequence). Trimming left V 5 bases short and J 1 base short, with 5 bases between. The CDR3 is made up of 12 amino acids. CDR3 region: CASSQSQETQYF. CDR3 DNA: TGTGCCAGCAGCCAGTCCCAAGAGACCCAGTACTTC.

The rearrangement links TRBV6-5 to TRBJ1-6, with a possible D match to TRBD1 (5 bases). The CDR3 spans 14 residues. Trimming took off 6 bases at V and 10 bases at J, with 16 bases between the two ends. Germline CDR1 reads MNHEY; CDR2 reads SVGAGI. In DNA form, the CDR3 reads TGTGCCAGCAGCCCTCGGAGGGGCAACTCACCCCTCCACTTT. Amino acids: CASSPRRGNSPLHF.

The CDR3 bases are TGTGCCAGCACCGGGTCGGGGGGCGCGGGCGCTTTCTTT. This encodes CASTGSGGAGAFF. This sequence joins TRBV6-6 and TRBJ1-1; weak D call: TRBD1 (6 bases). Germline V lookup: CDR1 MNHNY, CDR2 SVGAGI (reference sequence). This CDR3 has 13 amino acids. The V end was cut by 7 bases, the J end by 11 bases, with 20 bases between.

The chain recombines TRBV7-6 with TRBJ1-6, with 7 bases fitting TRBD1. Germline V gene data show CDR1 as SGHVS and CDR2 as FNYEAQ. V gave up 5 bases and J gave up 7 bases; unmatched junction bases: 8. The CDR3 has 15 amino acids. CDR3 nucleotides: TGTGCCAGCAGCACTCCTAGGGGGCGGAATTCACCCCTCCACTTT. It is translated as CASSTPRGRNSPLHF.

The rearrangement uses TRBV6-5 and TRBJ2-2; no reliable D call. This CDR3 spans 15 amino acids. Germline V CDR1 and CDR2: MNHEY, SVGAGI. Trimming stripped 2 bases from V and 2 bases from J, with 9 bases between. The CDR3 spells CASSYGRLNTGELFF. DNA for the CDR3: TGTGCCAGCAGTTACGGCAGGCTCAACACCGGGGAGCTGTTTTTT.

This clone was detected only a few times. The CDR3 sequence: CASASRVGGETQYF. The CDR3 bases are TGTGCCAGTGCGTCCCGAGTCGGGGGAGAGACCCAGTACTTC. The chain carries TRBV19 and TRBJ2-5, with a tentative D call TRBD2 (6 bases). This CDR3 comprises 14 residues. CDR1 and CDR2 (germline): LNHDA, SQIVND (reference sequence). Trimming took off 8 bases at V and 4 bases at J, with 17 bases between the two ends.

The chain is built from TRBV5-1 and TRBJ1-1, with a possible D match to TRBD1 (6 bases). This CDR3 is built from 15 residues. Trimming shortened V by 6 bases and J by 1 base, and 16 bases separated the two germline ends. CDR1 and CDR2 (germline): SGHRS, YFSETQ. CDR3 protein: CASKGQDRTNTEAFF. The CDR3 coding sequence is TGCGCCAGCAAGGGCCAGGACAGAACGAACACTGAAGCTTTCTTT.

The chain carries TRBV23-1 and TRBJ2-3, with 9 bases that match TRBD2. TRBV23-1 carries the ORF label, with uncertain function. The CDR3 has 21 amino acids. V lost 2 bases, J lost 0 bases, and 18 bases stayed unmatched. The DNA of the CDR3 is TGCGCCAGCAGTCAACCCCGAATCGGAGCCGCGACTAGCGGAAGCACAGATACGCAGTATTTT. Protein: CASSQPRIGAATSGSTDTQYF.

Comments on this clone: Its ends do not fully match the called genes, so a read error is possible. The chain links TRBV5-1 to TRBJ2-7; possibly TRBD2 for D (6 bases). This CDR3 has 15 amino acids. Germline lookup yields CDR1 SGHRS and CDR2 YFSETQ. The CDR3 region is CASSQSWRGNYGQYF. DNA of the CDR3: TGCGCCAGCAGCCAATCATGGAGGGGAAACTACGGGCAGTACTTC.

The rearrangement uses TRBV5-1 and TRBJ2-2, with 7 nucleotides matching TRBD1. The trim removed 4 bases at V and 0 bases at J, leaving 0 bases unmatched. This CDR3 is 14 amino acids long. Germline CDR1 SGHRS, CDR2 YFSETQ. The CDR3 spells CASSGQANTGELFF. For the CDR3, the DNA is TGCGCCAGCAGCGGACAGGCGAACACCGGGGAGCTGTTTTTT.

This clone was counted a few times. This chain's CDR3 is CASSVDLLTAFSGNTIYF. In nucleotides, the CDR3 is TGTGCCAGCAGCGTAGACCTCCTGACTGCTTTCTCTGGAAACACCATATATTTT. The chain employs TRBV9 and TRBJ1-3; D is ambiguous. Per germline, CDR1 SGDLS and CDR2 YYNGEE. V was trimmed by 0 bases and J by 0 bases, leaving 16 bases between them. CDR3 length: 18 residues.

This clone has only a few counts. The CDR3 sequence is CASSQEGASDYNEQFF. The DNA for the CDR3 is TGTGCCAGCAGCCAAGAGGGCGCTAGCGACTACAATGAGCAGTTCTTC. The chain carries TRBV4-2 and TRBJ2-1; TRBD2 is a possible D gene (6 bases). This CDR3 is built from 16 residues. V lost 0 bases, J lost 3 bases, and 12 bases lay in between. Germline V gene lookup returns CDR1 LGHNA and CDR2 YNFKEQ.

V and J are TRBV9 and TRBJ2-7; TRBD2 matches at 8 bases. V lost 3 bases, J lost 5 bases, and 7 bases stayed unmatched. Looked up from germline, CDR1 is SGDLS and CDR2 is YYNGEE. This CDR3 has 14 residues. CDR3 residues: CASSAGTSDDEQYF. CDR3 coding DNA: TGTGCCAGCAGCGCCGGGACTAGTGACGACGAGCAGTACTTC.

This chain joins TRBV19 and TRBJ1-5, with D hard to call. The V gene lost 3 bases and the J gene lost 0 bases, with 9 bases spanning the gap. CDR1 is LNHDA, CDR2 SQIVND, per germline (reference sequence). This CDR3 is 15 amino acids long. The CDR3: CASSIDTFSNQPQHF. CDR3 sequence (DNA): TGTGCCAGTAGTATCGACACCTTTAGCAATCAGCCCCAGCATTTT.

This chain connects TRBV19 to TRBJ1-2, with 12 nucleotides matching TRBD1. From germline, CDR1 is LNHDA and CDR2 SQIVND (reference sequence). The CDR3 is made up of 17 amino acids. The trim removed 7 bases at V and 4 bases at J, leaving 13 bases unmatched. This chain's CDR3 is CASTAGTGGAIVYGYTF. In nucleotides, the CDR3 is TGTGCCAGTACTGCCGGGACAGGGGGCGCGATTGTCTATGGCTACACCTTC.

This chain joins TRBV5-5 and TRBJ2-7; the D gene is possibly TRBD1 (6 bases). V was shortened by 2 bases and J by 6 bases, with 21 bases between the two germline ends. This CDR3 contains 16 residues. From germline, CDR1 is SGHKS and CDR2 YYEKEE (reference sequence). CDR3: CASSLMDSPRRGEQYF. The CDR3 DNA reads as TGTGCCAGCAGCTTAATGGACAGTCCCCGAAGGGGCGAGCAGTACTTC.

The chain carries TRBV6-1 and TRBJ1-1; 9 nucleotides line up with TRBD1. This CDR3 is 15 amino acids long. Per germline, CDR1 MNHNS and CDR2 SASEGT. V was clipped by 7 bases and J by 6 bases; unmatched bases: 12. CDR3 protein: CASTQDRGPGAEAFF. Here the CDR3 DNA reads TGTGCCAGCACCCAGGACAGGGGACCAGGAGCTGAAGCTTTCTTT.

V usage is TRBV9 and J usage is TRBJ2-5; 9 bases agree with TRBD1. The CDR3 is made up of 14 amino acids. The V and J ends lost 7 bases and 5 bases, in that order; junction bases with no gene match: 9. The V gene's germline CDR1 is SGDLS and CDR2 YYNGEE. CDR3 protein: CASALGDRDETQYF. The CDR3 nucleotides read TGTGCCAGCGCTCTTGGGGACAGGGATGAGACCCAGTACTTC. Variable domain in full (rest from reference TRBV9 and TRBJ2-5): DSGVTQTPKHLITATGQRVTLRCSPRSGDLSVYWYQQSLDQGLQFLIQYYNGEERAKGNILERFSAQQFPDLHSELNLSSLELGDSALYFCASALGDRDETQYFGPGTRLLVL.

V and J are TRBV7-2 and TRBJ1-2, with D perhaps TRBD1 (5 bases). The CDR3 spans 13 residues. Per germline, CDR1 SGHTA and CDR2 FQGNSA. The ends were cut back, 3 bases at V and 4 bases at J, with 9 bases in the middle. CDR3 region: CASSLKGAYGYTF. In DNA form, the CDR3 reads TGTGCCAGCAGCTTGAAAGGGGCCTATGGCTACACCTTC.